This TCR beta chain is drawn from a study of a mutant IDH1 vaccine in newly diagnosed glioma. Study summary: Previous care, which was radiotherapy, temozolomide, or both, most often involved both.

The CDR3 extends over 15 amino acids. V trimming: 5 bases; J trimming: 3 bases; junction bases outside the gene matches: 10. From germline, CDR1 is SGHVS and CDR2 FQNEAQ. TCRdb's table, derived via immunoSEQ multiplex PCR, lists solely in-frame clones and lacks some. This sample has tens of thousands of clones, with around 90% found just once. Described time point: baseline, week 1 (first vaccination visit). Treatment defined: pre-vaccination baseline after standard-of-care therapy. This specimen consisted of PBMCs, obtained from a glioma patient treated with radiotherapy, temozolomide or both. This TCR came from a man aged 50 to 59 with glioma. The chain joins TRBV7-8 to TRBJ2-7; the match to TRBD1 covers 7 bases. CDR3 sequence: CASSLYPGTDYEQYF. Written as DNA, the CDR3 is TGTGCCAGCAGCCTCTACCCAGGGACAGACTACGAGCAGTACTTC.